This section outlines one T cell receptor (beta chain) sequence together with its context. With V trimmed by 7 bases and J by 3 bases, 10 bases remained unmatched. This CDR3 is 15 amino acids long. CDR1 WSHSY and CDR2 SAAADI come from the germline V gene. The source of the sample is a study of blood T cell repertoires in COVID-19. Libraries were prepared by immunoSEQ multiplex PCR; TCRdb keeps only in-frame clonotypes and omits some of them. The table records under 50,000 clones, approximately 84% of them present only once. The specimen sequenced was peripheral blood. This TCR came from a man aged 50-60 years with active COVID-19. The chain couples TRBV10-2 to TRBJ1-1; 8 bases are a match to TRBD1. The CDR3 loop is CASTDDRGHHTEAFF. As DNA, the CDR3 is TGCGCCAGCACCGATGACAGGGGCCATCACACTGAAGCTTTCTTT.